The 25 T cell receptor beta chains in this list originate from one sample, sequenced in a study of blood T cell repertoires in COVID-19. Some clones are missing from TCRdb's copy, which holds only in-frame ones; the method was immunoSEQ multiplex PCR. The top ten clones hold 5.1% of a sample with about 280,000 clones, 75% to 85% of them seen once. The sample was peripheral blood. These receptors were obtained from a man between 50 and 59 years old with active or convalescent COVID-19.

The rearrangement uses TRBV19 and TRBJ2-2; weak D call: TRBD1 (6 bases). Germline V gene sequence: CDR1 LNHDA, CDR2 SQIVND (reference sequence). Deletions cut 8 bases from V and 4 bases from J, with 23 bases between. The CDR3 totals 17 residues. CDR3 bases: TGTGCCAGTGGGAATGGGGGCCGCTTCGAGAGCACCGGGGAGCTGTTTTTT. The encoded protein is CASGNGGRFESTGELFF.

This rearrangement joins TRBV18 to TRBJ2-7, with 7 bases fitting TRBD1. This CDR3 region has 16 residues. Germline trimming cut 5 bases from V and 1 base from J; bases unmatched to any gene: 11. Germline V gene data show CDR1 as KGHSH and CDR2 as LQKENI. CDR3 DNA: TGTGCCAGCTCAATGCCCCCCCGGACAGGTTCCTACGAGCAGTACTTC. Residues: CASSMPPRTGSYEQYF.

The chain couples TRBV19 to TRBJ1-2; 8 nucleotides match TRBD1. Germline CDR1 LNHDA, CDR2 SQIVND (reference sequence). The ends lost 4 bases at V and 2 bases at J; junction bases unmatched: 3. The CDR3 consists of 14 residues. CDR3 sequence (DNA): TGTGCCAGTAGTACCCGACAGGGGAACTATGGCTACACCTTC. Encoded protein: CASSTRQGNYGYTF.

CDR3 sequence reads: CASTDNRENYGYTF. In nucleotides, the CDR3 is TGTGCCAGTACCGATAACAGGGAGAACTATGGCTACACCTTC. V is TRBV19 and J is TRBJ1-2; a possible D gene is TRBD1 (6 bases). The CDR3 extends over 14 amino acids. Per the germline V gene, CDR1 is LNHDA and CDR2 is SQIVND (reference sequence). V lost 7 bases, J lost 2 bases, and 14 bases lay in between.

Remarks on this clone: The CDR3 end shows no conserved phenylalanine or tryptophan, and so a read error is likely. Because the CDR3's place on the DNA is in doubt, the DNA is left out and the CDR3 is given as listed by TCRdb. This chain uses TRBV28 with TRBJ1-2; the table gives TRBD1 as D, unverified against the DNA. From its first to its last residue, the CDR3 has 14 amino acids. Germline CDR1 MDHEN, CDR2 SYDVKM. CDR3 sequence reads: CASRPPPGQGAPVY.

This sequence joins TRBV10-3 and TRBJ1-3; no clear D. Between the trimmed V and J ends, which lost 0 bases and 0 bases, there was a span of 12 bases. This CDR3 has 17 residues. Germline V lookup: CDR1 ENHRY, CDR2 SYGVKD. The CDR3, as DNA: TGTGCCATCAGTGAGTCGCTAGTCATCCCCTCTGGAAACACCATATATTTT. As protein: CAISESLVIPSGNTIYF.

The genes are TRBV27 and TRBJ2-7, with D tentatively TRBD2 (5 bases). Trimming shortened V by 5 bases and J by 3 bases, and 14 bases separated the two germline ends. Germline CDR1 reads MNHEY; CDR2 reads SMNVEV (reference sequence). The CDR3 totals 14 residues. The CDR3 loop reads CASSSDSANYEQYF. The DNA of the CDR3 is TGTGCCAGCAGTAGCGATAGCGCCAACTACGAGCAGTACTTC.

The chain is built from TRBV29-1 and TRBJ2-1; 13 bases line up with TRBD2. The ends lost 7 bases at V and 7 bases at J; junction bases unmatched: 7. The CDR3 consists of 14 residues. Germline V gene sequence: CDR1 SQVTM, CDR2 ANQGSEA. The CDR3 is CSGQLAGGWNEQFF. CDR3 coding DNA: TGCAGCGGGCAACTAGCGGGAGGGTGGAATGAGCAGTTCTTC.

The CDR3: CASSQGLAGANEQFF. The CDR3 DNA reads TGTGCCAGCAGCCAGGGACTAGCGGGAGCCAATGAGCAGTTCTTC. J is TRBJ2-1 and V is TRBV7-2, with TRBD2 identical over 14 bases. Germline CDR1 reads SGHTA; CDR2 reads FQGNSA. The CDR3 extends over 15 amino acids. The V and J ends lost 5 bases and 6 bases, in that order; junction bases with no gene match: 3.

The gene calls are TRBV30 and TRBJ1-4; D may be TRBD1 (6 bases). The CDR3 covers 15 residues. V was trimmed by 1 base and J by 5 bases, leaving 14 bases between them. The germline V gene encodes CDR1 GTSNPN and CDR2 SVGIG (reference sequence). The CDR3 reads CAWSEGRGRNEKLFF. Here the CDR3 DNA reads TGTGCCTGGAGTGAAGGCAGGGGAAGGAATGAAAAACTGTTTTTT.

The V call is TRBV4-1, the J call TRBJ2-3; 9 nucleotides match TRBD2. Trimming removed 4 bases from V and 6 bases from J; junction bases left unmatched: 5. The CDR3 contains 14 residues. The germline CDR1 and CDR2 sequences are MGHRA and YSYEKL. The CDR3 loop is CASSRAGGRDTQYF. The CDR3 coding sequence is TGCGCCAGCAGCCGCGCGGGAGGGCGGGATACGCAGTATTTT.

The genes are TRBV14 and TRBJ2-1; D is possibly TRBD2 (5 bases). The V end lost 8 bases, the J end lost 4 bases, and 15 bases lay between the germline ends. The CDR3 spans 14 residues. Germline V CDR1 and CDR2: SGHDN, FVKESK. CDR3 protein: CASRTRGSYNEQFF. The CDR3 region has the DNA TGTGCCAGCCGGACTCGCGGTTCTTACAATGAGCAGTTCTTC.

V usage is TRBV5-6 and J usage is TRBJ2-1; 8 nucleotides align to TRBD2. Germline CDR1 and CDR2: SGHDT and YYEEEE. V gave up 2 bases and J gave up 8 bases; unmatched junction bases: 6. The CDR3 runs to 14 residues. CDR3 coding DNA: TGTGCCAGCAGCTTAGGAGCGGGAGTGTATGAGCAGTTCTTC. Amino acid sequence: CASSLGAGVYEQFF.

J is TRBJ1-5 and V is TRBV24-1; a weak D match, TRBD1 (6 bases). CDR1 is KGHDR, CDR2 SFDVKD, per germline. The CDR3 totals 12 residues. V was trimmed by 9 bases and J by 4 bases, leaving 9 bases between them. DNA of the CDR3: TGTGCCACCGAAGGGGGAAATCAGCCCCAGCATTTT. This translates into CATEGGNQPQHF.

CDR3 loop: CSASRGSSYNEQFF. Here the CDR3 DNA reads TGCAGTGCTAGTCGCGGAAGCTCCTACAATGAGCAGTTCTTC. V and J are TRBV20-1 and TRBJ2-1; no definite D call. The CDR3 runs to 14 residues. The germline V gene encodes CDR1 DFQATT and CDR2 SNEGSKA (reference sequence). V lost 3 bases, J lost 0 bases, and 9 bases lay in between.

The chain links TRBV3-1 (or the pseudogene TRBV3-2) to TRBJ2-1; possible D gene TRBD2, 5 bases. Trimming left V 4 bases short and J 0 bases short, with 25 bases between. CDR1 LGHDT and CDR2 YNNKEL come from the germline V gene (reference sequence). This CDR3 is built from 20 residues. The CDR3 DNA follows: TGTGCCAGCAGCCCCCGCCGGGGTAGCGACAAATCCAGCTCCTACAATGAGCAGTTCTTC. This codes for CASSPRRGSDKSSSYNEQFF.

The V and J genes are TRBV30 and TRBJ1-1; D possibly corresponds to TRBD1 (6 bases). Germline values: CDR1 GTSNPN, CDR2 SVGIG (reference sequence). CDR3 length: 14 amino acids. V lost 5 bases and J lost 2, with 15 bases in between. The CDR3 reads CAWEPGHFNTEAFF. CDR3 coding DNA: TGTGCCTGGGAACCGGGACATTTTAACACTGAAGCTTTCTTT.

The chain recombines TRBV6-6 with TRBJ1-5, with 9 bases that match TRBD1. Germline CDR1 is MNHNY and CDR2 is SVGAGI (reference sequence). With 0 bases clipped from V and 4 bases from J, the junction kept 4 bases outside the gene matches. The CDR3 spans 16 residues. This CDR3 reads CASSYSRGTGNQPQHF. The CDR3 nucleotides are TGTGCCAGCAGTTACTCCAGAGGGACAGGGAATCAGCCCCAGCATTTT.

The chain's CDR3 is CASSYGEGAQYF. DNA for the CDR3: TGTGCCAGCAGTTACGGAGAGGGAGCCCAGTACTTC. The chain is built from TRBV6-2 or TRBV6-3 and TRBJ2-5; D is perhaps TRBD2 (5 bases). From germline, CDR1 is MNHEY and CDR2 SVGEGT. Trimming removed 2 bases from V and 9 bases from J, with 10 bases in between. The CDR3 sequence is 12 residues long.

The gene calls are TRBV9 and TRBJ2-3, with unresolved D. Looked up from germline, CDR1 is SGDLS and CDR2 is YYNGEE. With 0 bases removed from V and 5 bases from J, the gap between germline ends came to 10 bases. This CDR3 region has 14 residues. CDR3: CASSVAGVEDTQYF. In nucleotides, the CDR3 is TGTGCCAGCAGCGTAGCTGGAGTGGAAGATACGCAGTATTTT.

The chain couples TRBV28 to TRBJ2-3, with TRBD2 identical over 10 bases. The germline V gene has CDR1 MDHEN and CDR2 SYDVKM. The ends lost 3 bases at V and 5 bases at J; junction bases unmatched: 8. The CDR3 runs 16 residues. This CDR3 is CASSFSGRSLIDTQYF. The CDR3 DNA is TGTGCCAGCAGTTTTAGCGGGAGGTCTCTAATAGATACGCAGTATTTT.

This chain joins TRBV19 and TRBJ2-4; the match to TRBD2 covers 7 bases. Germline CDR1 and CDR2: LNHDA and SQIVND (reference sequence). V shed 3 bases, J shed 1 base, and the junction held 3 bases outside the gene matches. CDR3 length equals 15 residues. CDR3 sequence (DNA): TGTGCCAGTAGTATCGAGGGAGGGGCCAAAAACATTCAGTACTTC. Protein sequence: CASSIEGGAKNIQYF.

CDR3 protein: CASSLFWVEVIQTVPYGYTF. The CDR3, as DNA: TGTGCCAGCAGTTTATTTTGGGTTGAGGTGATCCAAACCGTTCCATATGGCTACACCTTC. This rearrangement joins TRBV28 to TRBJ1-2; unclear D gene. Looked up from germline, CDR1 is MDHEN and CDR2 is SYDVKM. The CDR3 sequence is 20 residues long. Trimming removed 1 base from V and 5 bases from J, with 29 bases in between.

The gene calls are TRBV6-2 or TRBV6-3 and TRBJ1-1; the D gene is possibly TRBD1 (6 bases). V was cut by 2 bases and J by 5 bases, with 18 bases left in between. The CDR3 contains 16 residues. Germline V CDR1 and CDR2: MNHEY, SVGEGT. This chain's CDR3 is CASSYPVMGARTEAFF. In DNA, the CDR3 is TGTGCCAGCAGTTACCCAGTCATGGGGGCGCGGACTGAAGCTTTCTTT.

The CDR3 region is CSASSEFRGGDGYTF. DNA of the CDR3: TGCAGTGCTAGTTCTGAATTTCGAGGGGGCGATGGCTACACCTTC. The chain employs TRBV20-1 and TRBJ1-2; 7 positions match TRBD1. The CDR3 extends over 15 amino acids. V lost 3 bases and J lost 6; bases outside the gene matches: 13. Germline loops: CDR1 DFQATT, CDR2 SNEGSKA (reference sequence).